One sample yielded the 9 T cell receptor beta chains listed below, sequenced in a study of blood T cell repertoires in COVID-19. Assay: immunoSEQ multiplex PCR; the TCRdb copy retains only in-frame clones and omits some. This sample yields 150,000 to 200,000 clones, of which about 80% are seen a single time; approximately 2.4% belongs to the top ten. The sample was peripheral blood. All receptors derive from a human donor with acute or convalescent COVID-19. The donor label of this sample is uncertain.

The chain is built from TRBV6-5 and TRBJ1-1; possibly TRBD1 for D (6 bases). Germline V gives CDR1 MNHEY, CDR2 SVGAGI. The V end lost 6 bases, the J end lost 3 bases, and 17 bases lay between the germline ends. This CDR3 has 15 residues. The CDR3 coding sequence is TGTGCCAGCAGAAAGAACGGACAGACCTACACTGAAGCTTTCTTT. This gives the protein CASRKNGQTYTEAFF.

The gene calls are TRBV12-3 or TRBV12-4 and TRBJ1-2; no clear D gene. Between the trimmed V and J ends, which lost 5 bases and 3 bases, there was a span of 7 bases. The CDR3 loop spans 12 amino acids. CDR3: CASSPGDYGYTF. The CDR3 DNA reads as TGTGCCAGCAGTCCCGGAGACTATGGCTACACCTTC.

This chain uses TRBV9 with TRBJ2-7, with D hard to call. Between the trimmed V and J ends, which lost 0 bases and 2 bases, there was a span of 9 bases. Germline V gene sequence: CDR1 SGDLS, CDR2 YYNGEE. The length of the CDR3 is 14 residues. DNA of the CDR3: TGTGCCAGCAGCGTAGGTCAGGTAACCTACGAGCAGTACTTC. This sequence encodes CASSVGQVTYEQYF.

This clone came up a few times. The chain recombines TRBV6-5 with TRBJ1-1, with D perhaps matching TRBD1 (6 bases). The ends were cut back, 5 bases at V and 1 base at J, with 11 bases in the middle. The CDR3 covers 14 residues. Germline CDR1 and CDR2: MNHEY and SVGAGI. The CDR3 DNA reads as TGTGCCAGCAGTCCGGGACATTCGAACACTGAAGCTTTCTTT. Encoded protein: CASSPGHSNTEAFF.

This chain joins TRBV15 and TRBJ2-7, with 7 bases fitting TRBD2. The CDR3 length is 14 residues. The ends lost 3 bases at V and 0 bases at J; junction bases unmatched: 2. The germline V gene encodes CDR1 LNHNV and CDR2 YYDKDF (reference sequence). The CDR3 protein is CATSSGGNSYEQYF. CDR3 coding DNA: TGTGCCACCAGCAGCGGGGGGAACTCCTACGAGCAGTACTTC. Full variable domain (missing parts from reference TRBV15 and TRBJ2-7): DAMVIQNPRYQVTQFGKPVTLSCSQTLNHNVMYWYQQKSSQAPKLLFHYYDKDFNNEADTPDNFQSRRPNTSFCFLDIRSPGLGDTAMYLCATSSGGNSYEQYFGPGTRLTVT.

This clone was recorded a few times. V is TRBV30 and J is TRBJ1-4; TRBD1 might be the D (5 bases). CDR1 and CDR2 (germline): GTSNPN, SVGIG (reference sequence). This CDR3 region has 15 residues. V was pared by 4 bases and J by 8 bases, with 20 bases between. In nucleotides, the CDR3 is TGTGCCTGGACCCTAGGTCCAGGGATAGGGGAAAAACTGTTTTTT. This encodes CAWTLGPGIGEKLFF.

This chain connects TRBV30 to TRBJ2-1, with 9 positions matching TRBD2. CDR3 length: 16 residues. Germline-derived CDR1 and CDR2 are GTSNPN and SVGIG (reference sequence). The trim removed 4 bases at V and 3 bases at J, leaving 10 bases unmatched. The CDR3 loop reads CAWTTGSGRLYNEQFF. CDR3 nucleotide sequence: TGTGCCTGGACCACGGGTAGCGGGAGACTCTACAATGAGCAGTTCTTC.

The V gene is TRBV6-5, the J gene TRBJ1-4; no clear D gene. CDR1 MNHEY and CDR2 SVGAGI come from the germline V gene. The CDR3 runs to 12 residues. V lost 6 bases and J lost 4, with 6 bases in between. CDR3 nucleotide sequence: TGTGCCAGCAGCGAGGTTAATGAAAAACTGTTTTTT. Translated: CASSEVNEKLFF.

The chain is built from TRBV5-1 and TRBJ2-1; 7 nucleotides match TRBD1. This CDR3 has 14 amino acids. Per the germline V gene, CDR1 is SGHRS and CDR2 is YFSETQ. The junction had 3 bases not matched to a gene; V was cut back by 0 bases and J by 6 bases. The CDR3 is CASSLGQGGNEQFF. CDR3 bases: TGCGCCAGCAGCTTGGGACAGGGCGGCAATGAGCAGTTCTTC.